Following are 26 T cell receptor beta chains from one sample sequenced in a study of blood T cell repertoires in COVID-19. Sequencing was performed with immunoSEQ multiplex PCR; in TCRdb, only in-frame clones are kept and a portion is missing. The data hold approximately 25,000 clones, with roughly 80% observed a single time. The sample comprised peripheral blood. The receptor source for this set is a woman older than 75 with acute or convalescent COVID-19.

The V call is TRBV6-5, the J call TRBJ1-5; 7 nucleotides line up with TRBD1. Per the germline V gene, CDR1 is MNHEY and CDR2 is SVGAGI. The CDR3 has 14 amino acids. V lost 4 bases and J lost 7; bases outside the gene matches: 7. Written as DNA, the CDR3 is TGTGCCAGCAGTTTCCGACAGGGAGGCCAGCCCCAGCATTTT. Translated: CASSFRQGGQPQHF.

The chain links TRBV4-3 to TRBJ2-5, with D unresolved. Per germline, CDR1 LGHNA and CDR2 YSLEER. Trimming cost V 1 base and J 5 bases, with 11 bases left between them. This CDR3 has 14 residues. Written as DNA, the CDR3 is TGCGCCAGCAGCCAAGTTCTCTGGAGCGAGACCCAGTACTTC. Translation: CASSQVLWSETQYF.

DNA of the CDR3: TGCAGTTCGGACTTAGCGGGTGGCTACACCTTC. Protein sequence: CSSDLAGGYTF. The chain couples TRBV20-1 to TRBJ1-2; D is undetermined. The CDR3 extends over 11 amino acids. Looked up from germline, CDR1 is DFQATT and CDR2 is SNEGSKA (reference sequence). Trimming removed 8 bases at V and 7 bases at J, with 14 bases between.

The chain is built from TRBV18 and TRBJ2-7; 10 positions agree with TRBD2. The germline V gene has CDR1 KGHSH and CDR2 LQKENI. The CDR3 is 16 residues long. J was trimmed by 1 base and V by 6 bases; bases with no gene match: 9. CDR3 nucleotides: TGTGCCAGCTCGGGCCCCGGGACTAGCGCGTCCTACGAGCAGTACTTC. Protein product: CASSGPGTSASYEQYF.

The gene calls are TRBV28 and TRBJ1-2; a weak D match, TRBD1 (6 bases). Between the trimmed V and J ends, which lost 10 bases and 8 bases, there was a span of 17 bases. Germline CDR1 reads MDHEN; CDR2 reads SYDVKM. This CDR3 region has 12 residues. CDR3 in DNA: TGTGCCAATTACAGGGAAAAAGGAGGCTACACCTTC. Residues: CANYREKGGYTF.

The chain employs TRBV7-9 and TRBJ2-1, with TRBD1 matching 10 bases. The CDR3 loop spans 14 amino acids. V dropped 0 bases and J dropped 12; count of bases not matched to a gene: 5. Germline V gene sequence: CDR1 SEHNR, CDR2 FQNEAQ (reference sequence). The CDR3 loop reads CASSLAEGQGGQFF. For the CDR3, the DNA is TGTGCCAGCAGCTTAGCGGAAGGACAGGGGGGGCAGTTCTTC.

The V gene is TRBV11-3, the J gene TRBJ2-2, with 8 positions matching TRBD2. V was clipped by 4 bases and J by 8 bases; unmatched bases: 12. CDR1 SGHNT and CDR2 YENEEA come from the germline V gene. CDR3 length equals 16 residues. CDR3 sequence reads: CASSSRKTSADGELFF. DNA of the CDR3: TGTGCCAGCAGCTCCCGGAAGACTAGCGCCGATGGGGAGCTGTTTTTT.

This clone was counted a few times. The rearrangement uses TRBV28 and TRBJ2-7; D is unclear. This CDR3 contains 12 residues. In germline, CDR1 is MDHEN, CDR2 SYDVKM. The V and J ends lost 8 bases and 2 bases respectively, with 10 bases between them. Written as DNA, the CDR3 is TGTGCCAGCCGACTTATACCCTACGAGCAGTACTTC. Protein product: CASRLIPYEQYF.

This chain links TRBV6-1 with TRBJ2-6, with a possible D match to TRBD2 (6 bases). The CDR3 has 18 residues. Germline CDR1 MNHNS, CDR2 SASEGT. With 2 bases removed from V and 2 bases from J, the gap between germline ends came to 16 bases. CDR3 DNA: TGTGCCAGCAGTGAAATCCTGCGGGGAGGTACTGGGGCCAACGTCCTGACTTTC. Protein sequence: CASSEILRGGTGANVLTF.

This clone has a single count. V usage is TRBV7-9 and J usage is TRBJ1-1; 9 positions match TRBD1. V trimming: 8 bases; J trimming: 5 bases; junction bases outside the gene matches: 12. The CDR3 contains 15 residues. The V gene's germline CDR1 is SEHNR and CDR2 FQNEAQ (reference sequence). The CDR3 DNA sequence: TGTGCCAGCCGCGGACAGGGGAGACGAGAGACTGAAGCTTTCTTT. Its translation is CASRGQGRRETEAFF.

This chain connects TRBV7-2 to TRBJ2-5, with TRBD1 identical over 9 bases. V trimming: 5 bases; J trimming: 6 bases; junction bases outside the gene matches: 7. The CDR3 contains 14 residues. Germline V gene lookup returns CDR1 SGHTA and CDR2 FQGNSA. In DNA, the CDR3 is TGTGCCAGCAGCCCGGACAGGGGTAGAAAGACCCAGTACTTC. Its translation is CASSPDRGRKTQYF.

V and J are TRBV28 and TRBJ1-5; D is possibly TRBD1 (6 bases). The V gene's germline CDR1 is MDHEN and CDR2 SYDVKM. The CDR3 is 13 amino acids. Trimming removed 6 bases at V and 6 bases at J, with 12 bases between. The CDR3 loop is CASSPPGVQPQHF. DNA for the CDR3: TGTGCCAGCAGCCCCCCAGGGGTTCAGCCCCAGCATTTT.

This chain joins TRBV11-2 and TRBJ2-3; tentative D call: TRBD2 (6 bases). The CDR3 is made up of 11 amino acids. The germline V gene has CDR1 SGHAT and CDR2 FQNNGV. V was shortened by 5 bases and J by 8 bases, with 8 bases between the two germline ends. This CDR3 is CASSPGVTQYF. In DNA, the CDR3 is TGTGCCAGCAGCCCGGGGGTTACGCAGTATTTT.

The J gene is TRBJ1-2, the V gene TRBV7-3; D perhaps matches TRBD1 (6 bases). With 5 bases removed from V and 7 bases from J, the gap between germline ends came to 14 bases. Germline-derived CDR1 and CDR2 are SGHTA and FQGTGA. The CDR3 is 13 amino acids. The CDR3 DNA follows: TGTGCCAGCAGCCCGCAAGGGGGGGGTGGCTACACCTTC. As protein: CASSPQGGGGYTF.

J is TRBJ2-3 and V is TRBV10-1; 9 nucleotides match TRBD2. The junction had 9 bases not matched to a gene; V was cut back by 0 bases and J by 5 bases. This CDR3 contains 17 residues. The germline gives CDR1 WNHNN, CDR2 SYGVQD (reference sequence). The CDR3 DNA follows: TGCGCCAGCAGTGAGTCTTCGGCGGGAGGGTCAGGAGATACGCAGTATTTT. It codes for CASSESSAGGSGDTQYF.

The V gene is TRBV6-5, the J gene TRBJ2-7; TRBD1 agrees at 11 bases. This CDR3 has 14 amino acids. The germline CDR1 and CDR2 sequences are MNHEY and SVGAGI. V lost 8 bases and J lost 5; bases outside the gene matches: 8. The CDR3: CASDGTGGWDEQYF. In DNA, the CDR3 is TGTGCCAGCGACGGGACAGGGGGTTGGGACGAGCAGTACTTC.

This clone was seen once. The V gene is TRBV5-5, the J gene TRBJ2-5; tentatively, D is TRBD1 (6 bases). The ends were cut back, 7 bases at V and 1 base at J, with 11 bases in the middle. Germline values: CDR1 SGHKS, CDR2 YYEKEE (reference sequence). The CDR3 totals 13 residues. CDR3 in amino acids: CASASTGQETQYF. CDR3 nucleotide sequence: TGTGCCAGCGCATCGACAGGCCAAGAGACCCAGTACTTC.

This clone appeared once. The rearrangement links TRBV18 to TRBJ2-3; TRBD1 aligns across 7 bases. Trimming cost V 5 bases and J 4 bases; bases outside gene matches: 3. The CDR3 extends over 13 amino acids. Germline V CDR1 and CDR2: KGHSH, LQKENI. CDR3 sequence (DNA): TGTGCCAGCTCAGGGACAGTGGCAGATACGCAGTATTTT. Translated, it gives CASSGTVADTQYF.

The genes are TRBV15 and TRBJ2-3; the match to TRBD2 covers 9 bases. Germline V gene lookup returns CDR1 LNHNV and CDR2 YYDKDF (reference sequence). V dropped 3 bases and J dropped 2; count of bases not matched to a gene: 6. CDR3 length: 16 residues. The CDR3 region has the DNA TGTGCCACCAGCAGGGGGGGCGGGAGGGCCACAGATACGCAGTATTTT. It encodes CATSRGGGRATDTQYF.

This chain joins TRBV10-3 and TRBJ2-7, with D maybe TRBD1 (5 bases). V was trimmed by 6 bases and J by 3 bases, leaving 18 bases between them. CDR3 length: 15 residues. The germline V gene encodes CDR1 ENHRY and CDR2 SYGVKD. The CDR3 sequence: CAIRRQYADHYEQYF. The CDR3 nucleotides are TGTGCCATCAGGAGACAGTATGCGGATCACTACGAGCAGTACTTC.

This clone was seen once. This rearrangement joins TRBV7-2 to TRBJ2-7; 12 bases are a match to TRBD2. V was pared by 4 bases and J by 3 bases, with 7 bases of the junction left unmatched. CDR3 length: 16 amino acids. The germline V gene encodes CDR1 SGHTA and CDR2 FQGNSA. The CDR3 coding sequence is TGTGCCAGCAGCTCATCTAGCGGGAGGGCCCACTACGAGCAGTACTTC. Translated, it gives CASSSSSGRAHYEQYF.

The chain employs TRBV12-3 or TRBV12-4 and TRBJ1-3; tentatively, D is TRBD1 (5 bases). CDR3 length equals 13 residues. Trimming removed 5 bases at V and 8 bases at J, with 13 bases between. The CDR3 DNA follows: TGTGCCAGCAGTCAGGGCGTTGGGGACACCATATATTTT. This sequence encodes CASSQGVGDTIYF.

This chain joins TRBV27 and TRBJ2-7, with D tentatively TRBD1 (6 bases). The CDR3 consists of 15 residues. From germline, CDR1 is MNHEY and CDR2 SMNVEV (reference sequence). The V and J ends lost 2 bases and 1 base respectively, with 12 bases between them. CDR3 sequence: CASSLLQGLSYEQYF. CDR3 DNA sequence: TGTGCCAGCAGTTTACTGCAGGGGCTATCCTACGAGCAGTACTTC.

The gene calls are TRBV4-3 and TRBJ2-1; possibly TRBD2 for D (6 bases). The CDR3 spans 16 residues. Trimming removed 4 bases at V and 6 bases at J, with 19 bases between. The germline V gene has CDR1 LGHNA and CDR2 YSLEER. The CDR3 protein is CASSPQAGLGGNEQFF. DNA of the CDR3: TGCGCCAGCAGCCCTCAGGCCGGCCTGGGGGGCAATGAGCAGTTCTTC.

The chain uses TRBV6-5 and TRBJ1-4; possibly TRBD1 for D (5 bases). The V and J ends lost 0 bases and 8 bases respectively, with 13 bases between them. The CDR3 extends over 15 amino acids. Germline CDR1 reads MNHEY; CDR2 reads SVGAGI. CDR3 region: CASSYSRTRPEKLFF. In DNA, the CDR3 is TGTGCCAGCAGTTACTCTCGGACAAGGCCAGAAAAACTGTTTTTT.

The genes are TRBV4-1 and TRBJ1-2; unclear D gene. V lost 0 bases and J lost 3, with 8 bases in between. The germline gives CDR1 MGHRA, CDR2 YSYEKL. The CDR3 contains 14 residues. The CDR3 DNA follows: TGCGCCAGCAGCCAAGATGCGGGGTACTATGGCTACACCTTC. It codes for CASSQDAGYYGYTF.